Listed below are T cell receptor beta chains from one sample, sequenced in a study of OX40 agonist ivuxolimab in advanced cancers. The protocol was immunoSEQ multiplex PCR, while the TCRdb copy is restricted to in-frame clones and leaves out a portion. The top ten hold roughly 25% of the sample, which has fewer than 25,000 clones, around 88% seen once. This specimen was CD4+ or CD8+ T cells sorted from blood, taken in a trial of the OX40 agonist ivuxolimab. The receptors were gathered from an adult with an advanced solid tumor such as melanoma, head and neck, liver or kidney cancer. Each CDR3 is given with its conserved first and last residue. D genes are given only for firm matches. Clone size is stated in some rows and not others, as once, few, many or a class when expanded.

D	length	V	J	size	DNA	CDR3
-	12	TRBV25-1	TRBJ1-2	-	TGTGCCAGCAGTGCCTCAGGATATGGCTACACCTTC	CASSASGYGYTF
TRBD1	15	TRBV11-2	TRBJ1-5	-	TGTGCCAGCAGCTTAGGGACAGGGAGCAATCAGCCCCAGCATTTT	CASSLGTGSNQPQHF
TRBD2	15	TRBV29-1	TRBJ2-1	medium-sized	TGCAGCGTTCAGGGACTAGCGGGGGCCTACAATGAGCAGTTCTTC	CSVQGLAGAYNEQFF
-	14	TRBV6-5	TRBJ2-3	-	TGTGCCAGCAGTTACGGACAGCACACAGATACGCAGTATTTT	CASSYGQHTDTQYF
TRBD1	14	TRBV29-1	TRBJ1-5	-	TGCAGCGTTGAATTACAGGGGGGCGGGCAGCCCCAGCATTTT	CSVELQGGGQPQHF
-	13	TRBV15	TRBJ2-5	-	TGTGCCACCAGCAGATTCAGTGGGGAGACCCAGTACTTC	CATSRFSGETQYF
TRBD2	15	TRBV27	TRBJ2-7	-	TGTGCCAGCAGTTTTGGCGGGAGGGGTAACTACGAGCAGTACTTC	CASSFGGRGNYEQYF
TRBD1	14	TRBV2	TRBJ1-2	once	TGTGCCAGCAGCCCCGGGACAGGGGGATATGGCTACACCTTC	CASSPGTGGYGYTF
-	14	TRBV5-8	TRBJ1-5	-	TGTGCCAGCAGCTTGCGAGGGCGCAATCAGCCCCAGCATTTT	CASSLRGRNQPQHF
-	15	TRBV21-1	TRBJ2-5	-	TGTGCCAGCAGCAAGGCCGGGCGCCTCCAAGAGACCCAGTACTTC	CASSKAGRLQETQYF
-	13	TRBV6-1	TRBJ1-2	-	TGTGCCAGCAGACAGAGAACCGACTATGGCTACACCTTC	CASRQRTDYGYTF
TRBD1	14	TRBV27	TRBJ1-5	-	TGTGCCAGCAGGCGACAGGGCCCCAATCAGCCCCAGCATTTT	CASRRQGPNQPQHF
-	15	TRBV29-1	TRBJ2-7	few	TGCAGCGCCTCAGGTGGGCAGGGGAGCTCCTACGAGCAGTACTTC	CSASGGQGSSYEQYF
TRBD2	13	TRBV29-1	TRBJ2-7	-	TGCAGCGTTGGACTAGCGGGAGTGCACGAGCAGTACTTC	CSVGLAGVHEQYF
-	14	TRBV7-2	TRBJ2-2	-	TGTGCCAGCAGCTATCGGAGAGGGGGCGGGGAGCTGTTTTTT	CASSYRRGGGELFF
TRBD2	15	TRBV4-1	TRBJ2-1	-	TGCGCCAGCAGGAAACGGGAGGGAAGTTACAATGAGCAGTTCTTC	CASRKREGSYNEQFF
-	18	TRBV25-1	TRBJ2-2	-	TGTGCCAGCAGGCCATCTATCCGAGGGGGGGAGAGGGCCGGGGAGCTGTTTTTT	CASRPSIRGGERAGELFF
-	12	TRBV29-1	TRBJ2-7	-	TGCAGCGTTGAAGGCGGTTCCGGCGAGCAGTACTTC	CSVEGGSGEQYF
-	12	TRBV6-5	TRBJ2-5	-	TGTGCCGTAACAGGGCTCCAAGAGACCCAGTACTTC	CAVTGLQETQYF
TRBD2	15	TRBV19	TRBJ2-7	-	TGTGCCAGTAGTTTCGGACTAGCGGAAGGCTACGAGCAGTACTTC	CASSFGLAEGYEQYF
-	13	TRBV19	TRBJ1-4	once	TGTGCCAGTAGTCTGGGGCTTCGGGAAAAACTGTTTTTT	CASSLGLREKLFF
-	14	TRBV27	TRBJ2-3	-	TGTGCCAGCAGTTTTATGGGCCCCACAGATACGCAGTATTTT	CASSFMGPTDTQYF